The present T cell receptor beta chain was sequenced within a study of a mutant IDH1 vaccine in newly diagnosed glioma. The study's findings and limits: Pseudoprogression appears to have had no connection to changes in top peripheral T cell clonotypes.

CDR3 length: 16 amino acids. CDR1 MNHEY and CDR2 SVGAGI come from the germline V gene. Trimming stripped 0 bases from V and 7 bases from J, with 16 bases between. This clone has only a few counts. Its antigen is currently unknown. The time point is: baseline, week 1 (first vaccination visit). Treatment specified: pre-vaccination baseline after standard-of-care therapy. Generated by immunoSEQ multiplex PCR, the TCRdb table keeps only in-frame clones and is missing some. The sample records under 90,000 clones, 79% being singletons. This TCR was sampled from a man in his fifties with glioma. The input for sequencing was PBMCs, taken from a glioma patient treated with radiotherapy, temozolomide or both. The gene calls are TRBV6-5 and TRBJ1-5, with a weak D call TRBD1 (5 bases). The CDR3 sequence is CASSYSGGTADQPQHF. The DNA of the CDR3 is TGTGCCAGCAGTTACTCGGGGGGGACGGCAGACCAGCCCCAGCATTTT.